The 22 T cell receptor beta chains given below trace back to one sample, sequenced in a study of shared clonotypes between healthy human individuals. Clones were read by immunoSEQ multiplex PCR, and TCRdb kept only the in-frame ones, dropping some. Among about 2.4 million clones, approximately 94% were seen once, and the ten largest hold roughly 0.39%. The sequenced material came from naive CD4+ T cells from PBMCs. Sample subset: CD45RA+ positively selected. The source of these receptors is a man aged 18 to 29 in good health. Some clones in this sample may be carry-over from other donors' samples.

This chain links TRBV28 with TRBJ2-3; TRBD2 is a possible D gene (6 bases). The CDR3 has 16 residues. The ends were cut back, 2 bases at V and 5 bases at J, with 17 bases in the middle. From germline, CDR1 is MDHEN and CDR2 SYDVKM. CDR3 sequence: CASSLRLALSQDTQYF. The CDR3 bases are TGTGCCAGCAGTTTACGCCTAGCGCTATCCCAAGATACGCAGTATTTT. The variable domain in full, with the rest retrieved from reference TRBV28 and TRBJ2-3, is DVKVTQSSRYLVKRTGEKVFLECVQDMDHENMFWYRQDPGLGLRLIYFSYDVKMKEKGDIPEGYSVSREKKERFSLILESASTNQTSMYLCASSLRLALSQDTQYFGPGTRLTVL.

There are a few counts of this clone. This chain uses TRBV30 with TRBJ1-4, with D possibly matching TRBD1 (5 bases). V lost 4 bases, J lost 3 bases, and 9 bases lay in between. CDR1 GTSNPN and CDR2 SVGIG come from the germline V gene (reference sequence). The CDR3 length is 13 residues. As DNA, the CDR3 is TGTGCCTGGACCAGGGTGGCTAATGAAAAACTGTTTTTT. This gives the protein CAWTRVANEKLFF.

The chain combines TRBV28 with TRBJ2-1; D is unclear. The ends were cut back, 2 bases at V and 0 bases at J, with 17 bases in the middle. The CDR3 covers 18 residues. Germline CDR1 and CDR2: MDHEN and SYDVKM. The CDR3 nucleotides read TGTGCCAGCAGTTTAATCGTCTACGTATTGAGCTCCTACAATGAGCAGTTCTTC. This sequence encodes CASSLIVYVLSSYNEQFF.

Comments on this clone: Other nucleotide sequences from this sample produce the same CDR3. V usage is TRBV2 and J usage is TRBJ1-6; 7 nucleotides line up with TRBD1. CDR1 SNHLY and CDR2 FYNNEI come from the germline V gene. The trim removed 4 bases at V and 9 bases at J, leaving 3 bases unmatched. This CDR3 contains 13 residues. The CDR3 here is CASSGQGGSPLHF. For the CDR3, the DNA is TGTGCCAGCAGTGGACAGGGCGGTTCACCCCTCCACTTT.

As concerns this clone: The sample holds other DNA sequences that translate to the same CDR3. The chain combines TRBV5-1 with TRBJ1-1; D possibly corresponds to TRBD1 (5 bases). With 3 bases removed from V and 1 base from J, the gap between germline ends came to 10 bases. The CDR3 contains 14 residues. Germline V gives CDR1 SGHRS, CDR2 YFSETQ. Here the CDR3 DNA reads TGCGCCAGCAGCTCCGGACAAACGAACACTGAAGCTTTCTTT. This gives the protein CASSSGQTNTEAFF.

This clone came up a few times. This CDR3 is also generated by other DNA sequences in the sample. CDR3 in amino acids: CAISESTGEPQHF. CDR3 nucleotides: TGTGCCATCAGTGAGTCGACGGGGGAGCCCCAGCATTTT. This chain connects TRBV10-3 to TRBJ1-5; tentative D call: TRBD1 (5 bases). From germline, CDR1 is ENHRY and CDR2 SYGVKD. The CDR3 loop spans 13 amino acids. With 0 bases removed from V and 8 bases from J, the gap between germline ends came to 8 bases.

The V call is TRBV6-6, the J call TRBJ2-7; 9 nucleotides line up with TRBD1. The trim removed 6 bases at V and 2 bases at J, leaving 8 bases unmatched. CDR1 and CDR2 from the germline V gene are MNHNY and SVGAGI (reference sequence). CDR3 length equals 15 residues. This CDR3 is CASSQTGTGTYEQYF. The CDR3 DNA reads TGTGCCAGCAGCCAAACCGGGACAGGGACCTACGAGCAGTACTTC.

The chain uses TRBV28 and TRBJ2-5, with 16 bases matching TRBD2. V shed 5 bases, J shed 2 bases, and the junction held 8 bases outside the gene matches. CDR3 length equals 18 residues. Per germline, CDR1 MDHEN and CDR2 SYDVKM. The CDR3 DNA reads TGTGCCAGCAGTACGGGACTAGCGGGGGGGGGACCACAAGAGACCCAGTACTTC. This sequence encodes CASSTGLAGGGPQETQYF.

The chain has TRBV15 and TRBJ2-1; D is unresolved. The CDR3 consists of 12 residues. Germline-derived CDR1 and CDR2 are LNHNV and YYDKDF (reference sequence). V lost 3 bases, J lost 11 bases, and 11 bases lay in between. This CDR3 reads CATSSSLVKQFF. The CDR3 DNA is TGTGCCACCAGCAGCAGCCTTGTAAAGCAGTTCTTC.

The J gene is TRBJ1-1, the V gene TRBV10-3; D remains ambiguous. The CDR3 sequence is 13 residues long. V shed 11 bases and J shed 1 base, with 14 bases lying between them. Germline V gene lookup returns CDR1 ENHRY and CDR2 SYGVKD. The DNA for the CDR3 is TGTGCCTCCCTGGCACACCCGAACACTGAAGCTTTCTTT. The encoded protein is CASLAHPNTEAFF.

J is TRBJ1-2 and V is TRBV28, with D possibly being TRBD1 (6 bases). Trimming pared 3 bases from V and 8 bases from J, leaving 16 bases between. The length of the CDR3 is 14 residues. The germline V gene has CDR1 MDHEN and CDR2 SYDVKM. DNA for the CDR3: TGTGCCAGCAGTTTCTCAGGGGCCTTGAGGGGCTACACCTTC. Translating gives CASSFSGALRGYTF.

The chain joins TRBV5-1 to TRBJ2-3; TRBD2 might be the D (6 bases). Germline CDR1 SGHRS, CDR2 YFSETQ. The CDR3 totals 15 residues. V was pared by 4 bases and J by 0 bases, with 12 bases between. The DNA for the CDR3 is TGCGCCAGCAGCACCGTTAGCGGAAGCACAGATACGCAGTATTTT. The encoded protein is CASSTVSGSTDTQYF.

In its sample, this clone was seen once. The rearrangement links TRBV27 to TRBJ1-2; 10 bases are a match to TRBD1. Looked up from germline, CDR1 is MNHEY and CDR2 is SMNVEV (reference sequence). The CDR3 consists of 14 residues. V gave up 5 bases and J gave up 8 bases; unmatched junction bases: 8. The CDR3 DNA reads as TGTGCCAGCAGTCGGACAGGGGGACGGGACGGCTACACCTTC. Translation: CASSRTGGRDGYTF.

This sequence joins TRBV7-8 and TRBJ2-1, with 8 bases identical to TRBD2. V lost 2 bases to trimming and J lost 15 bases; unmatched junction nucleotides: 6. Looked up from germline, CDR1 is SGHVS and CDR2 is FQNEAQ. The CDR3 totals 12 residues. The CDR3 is CASSLNSGKGFF. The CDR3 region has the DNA TGTGCCAGCAGCTTAAATAGCGGGAAAGGGTTCTTC.

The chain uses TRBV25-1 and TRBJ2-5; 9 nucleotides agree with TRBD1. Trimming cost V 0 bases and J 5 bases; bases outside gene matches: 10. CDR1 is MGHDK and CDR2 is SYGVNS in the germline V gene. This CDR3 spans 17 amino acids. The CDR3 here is CASSEYRRTGVSETQYF. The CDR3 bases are TGTGCCAGCAGTGAATACCGCCGGACAGGGGTGTCGGAGACCCAGTACTTC.

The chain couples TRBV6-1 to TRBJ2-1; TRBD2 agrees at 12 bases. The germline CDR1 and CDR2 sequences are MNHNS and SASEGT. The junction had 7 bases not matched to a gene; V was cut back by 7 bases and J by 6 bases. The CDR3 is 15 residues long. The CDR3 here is CASKSGLAGLNEQFF. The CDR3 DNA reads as TGTGCCAGCAAAAGCGGACTAGCGGGACTCAATGAGCAGTTCTTC.

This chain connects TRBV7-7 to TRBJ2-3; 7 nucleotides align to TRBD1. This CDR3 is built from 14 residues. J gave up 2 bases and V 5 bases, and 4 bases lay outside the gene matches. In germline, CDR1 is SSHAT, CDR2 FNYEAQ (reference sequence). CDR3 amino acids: CASSIDRDTDTQYF. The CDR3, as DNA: TGTGCCAGCAGCATCGACAGGGACACAGATACGCAGTATTTT.

CDR3 residues: CASSSRQGRAYEQYF. The CDR3 DNA sequence: TGTGCCAGCAGTTCGAGACAGGGGCGGGCCTACGAGCAGTACTTC. The gene calls are TRBV27 and TRBJ2-7; 8 bases match TRBD1. Germline V gene data show CDR1 as MNHEY and CDR2 as SMNVEV (reference sequence). V lost 4 bases, J lost 2 bases, and 7 bases stayed unmatched. The CDR3 is made up of 15 amino acids.

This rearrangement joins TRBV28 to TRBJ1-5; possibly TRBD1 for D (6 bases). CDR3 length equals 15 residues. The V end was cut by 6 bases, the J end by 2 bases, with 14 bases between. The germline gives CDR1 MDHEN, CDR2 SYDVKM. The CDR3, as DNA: TGTGCCAGCAGCCCCGGACAGAGCCGCAATCAGCCCCAGCATTTT. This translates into CASSPGQSRNQPQHF.

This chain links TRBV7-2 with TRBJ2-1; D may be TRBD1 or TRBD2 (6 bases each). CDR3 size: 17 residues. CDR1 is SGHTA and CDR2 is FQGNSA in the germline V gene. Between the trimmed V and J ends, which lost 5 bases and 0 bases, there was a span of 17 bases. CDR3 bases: TGTGCCAGCAGCCGCTATAGAGGGGGGCGCTCCTACAATGAGCAGTTCTTC. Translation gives CASSRYRGGRSYNEQFF. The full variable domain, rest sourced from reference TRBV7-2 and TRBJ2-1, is GAGVSQSPSNKVTEKGKDVELRCDPISGHTALYWYRQSLGQGLEFLIYFQGNSAPDKSGLPSDRFSAERTGGSVSTLTIQRTQQEDSAVYLCASSRYRGGRSYNEQFFGPGTRLTVL.

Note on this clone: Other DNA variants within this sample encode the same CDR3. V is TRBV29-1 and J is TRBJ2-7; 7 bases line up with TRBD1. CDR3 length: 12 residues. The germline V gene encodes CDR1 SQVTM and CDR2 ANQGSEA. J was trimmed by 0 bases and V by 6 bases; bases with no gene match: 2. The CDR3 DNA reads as TGCAGCGTGGGGGACAGCTCCTACGAGCAGTACTTC. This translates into CSVGDSSYEQYF.

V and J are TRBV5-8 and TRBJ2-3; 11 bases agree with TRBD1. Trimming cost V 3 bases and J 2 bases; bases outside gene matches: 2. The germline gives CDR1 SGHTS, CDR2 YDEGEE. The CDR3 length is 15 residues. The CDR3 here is CASSWDRGNTDTQYF. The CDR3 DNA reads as TGTGCCAGCAGCTGGGACAGGGGGAACACAGATACGCAGTATTTT. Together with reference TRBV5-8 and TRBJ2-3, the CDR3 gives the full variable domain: EAGVTQSPTHLIKTRGQQATLRCSPISGHTSVYWYQQALGLGLQFLLWYDEGEERNRGNFPPRFSGRQFPNYSSELNVNALELEDSALYLCASSWDRGNTDTQYFGPGTRLTVL.